A selection of T cell receptor beta chains follows, all from one sample in a study of shared clonotypes between healthy human individuals. Assay: immunoSEQ multiplex PCR; the TCRdb copy retains only in-frame clones and omits some. Of 400,000 to 600,000 clones listed, 70% to 80% are singletons. The sequencing input was PBMCs. Source of these receptors: a woman in her thirties or forties in good health. Some clones in this sample may be carry-over from other donors' samples. Each CDR3 is given with its conserved first and last residue. Each record gives: V gene, D gene, clone size, J gene, CDR3 protein, CDR3 DNA. D genes are given only for firm matches. The size of a clone is reported for some rows only, either as once, few or many, or as a class for expanded clones.

v_call: TRBV2; d_call: TRBD2; clone_size: once; j_call: TRBJ2-1; cdr3_aa: CASSEGLAGGGFF; cdr3_nt: TGTGCCAGCAGTGAGGGACTAGCGGGAGGGGGATTCTTC
v_call: TRBV28; d_call: TRBD2; clone_size: -; j_call: TRBJ2-7; cdr3_aa: CASSPSGRSSYEQYF; cdr3_nt: TGTGCCAGCAGCCCTAGCGGGAGGAGCTCCTACGAGCAGTACTTC
v_call: TRBV11-2; d_call: -; clone_size: -; j_call: TRBJ2-5; cdr3_aa: CASSLASFGTQYF; cdr3_nt: TGTGCCAGCAGCTTAGCCAGTTTTGGGACCCAGTACTTC
v_call: TRBV7-9; d_call: TRBD2; clone_size: -; j_call: TRBJ2-3; cdr3_aa: CASSPPGGGGTDTQYF; cdr3_nt: TGTGCCAGCAGCCCCCCGGGGGGGGGAGGCACAGATACGCAGTATTTT
v_call: TRBV30; d_call: -; clone_size: -; j_call: TRBJ2-7; cdr3_aa: CALGGNYEQYF; cdr3_nt: TGTGCCCTTGGGGGGAACTACGAGCAGTACTTC
v_call: TRBV28; d_call: -; clone_size: -; j_call: TRBJ1-4; cdr3_aa: CASSATGLGNEKLFF; cdr3_nt: TGTGCCAGCAGTGCCACAGGGTTGGGGAATGAAAAACTGTTTTTT
v_call: TRBV19; d_call: TRBD1; clone_size: -; j_call: TRBJ2-7; cdr3_aa: CASRSAGGRGQYF; cdr3_nt: TGTGCCAGTAGATCCGCAGGGGGTCGGGGGCAGTACTTC
v_call: TRBV5-6; d_call: TRBD2; clone_size: -; j_call: TRBJ2-1; cdr3_aa: CASSLESSGRGPFF; cdr3_nt: TGTGCCAGCAGCTTGGAGTCTAGCGGGAGAGGGCCGTTCTTC
v_call: TRBV6-5; d_call: TRBD1; clone_size: -; j_call: TRBJ1-1; cdr3_aa: CASSHGQGGEAFF; cdr3_nt: TGTGCCAGCAGTCACGGACAGGGGGGTGAAGCTTTCTTT
v_call: TRBV19; d_call: TRBD1; clone_size: -; j_call: TRBJ2-2; cdr3_aa: CASSTHNTGQANTGELFF; cdr3_nt: TGTGCCAGTAGTACCCACAACACGGGACAGGCGAACACCGGGGAGCTGTTTTTT
v_call: TRBV9; d_call: -; clone_size: -; j_call: TRBJ2-1; cdr3_aa: CASSVGISYNEQFF; cdr3_nt: TGTGCCAGCAGCGTAGGCATCTCCTACAATGAGCAGTTCTTC
v_call: TRBV21-1; d_call: -; clone_size: -; j_call: TRBJ2-7; cdr3_aa: CASSKAQDQGRPYEQYF; cdr3_nt: TGTGCCAGCAGCAAAGCCCAGGACCAGGGGCGTCCCTACGAGCAGTACTTC
v_call: TRBV11-2; d_call: -; clone_size: once; j_call: TRBJ2-1; cdr3_aa: CASSPQHYNEQFF; cdr3_nt: TGTGCCAGCAGCCCCCAACATTACAATGAGCAGTTCTTC
v_call: TRBV29-1; d_call: -; clone_size: -; j_call: TRBJ2-5; cdr3_aa: CSVNQGQETQYF; cdr3_nt: TGCAGCGTTAATCAGGGACAAGAGACCCAGTACTTC
v_call: TRBV5-5; d_call: -; clone_size: -; j_call: TRBJ1-5; cdr3_aa: CASSLGQFDSNQPQHF; cdr3_nt: TGTGCCAGCAGCTTGGGACAGTTTGACAGCAATCAGCCCCAGCATTTT
v_call: TRBV5-4; d_call: TRBD1; clone_size: -; j_call: TRBJ2-5; cdr3_aa: CASNRGTAGQETQYF; cdr3_nt: TGTGCCAGCAACAGGGGGACAGCTGGCCAAGAGACCCAGTACTTC
v_call: TRBV27; d_call: TRBD2; clone_size: -; j_call: TRBJ2-2; cdr3_aa: CASSLRLAGGGSNTGELFF; cdr3_nt: TGTGCCAGCAGTTTAAGACTAGCGGGAGGGGGGTCGAACACCGGGGAGCTGTTTTTT
v_call: TRBV11-3; d_call: -; clone_size: -; j_call: TRBJ2-5; cdr3_aa: CASSQGASQETQYF; cdr3_nt: TGTGCCAGCAGCCAAGGGGCCAGCCAAGAGACCCAGTACTTC
v_call: TRBV5-1; d_call: TRBD1; clone_size: -; j_call: TRBJ1-2; cdr3_aa: CASSFIGTGENYGYTF; cdr3_nt: TGCGCCAGCAGCTTTATAGGGACAGGGGAGAACTATGGCTACACCTTC
v_call: TRBV11-1; d_call: TRBD1; clone_size: -; j_call: TRBJ1-2; cdr3_aa: CASSPPGGGYTF; cdr3_nt: TGTGCCAGCAGCCCCCCAGGGGGAGGCTACACCTTC
v_call: TRBV10-3; d_call: TRBD2; clone_size: -; j_call: TRBJ2-1; cdr3_aa: CAISGEGSREHSYNEQFF; cdr3_nt: TGTGCCATCAGTGGGGAGGGCTCTCGGGAGCACTCCTACAATGAGCAGTTCTTC
v_call: TRBV28; d_call: -; clone_size: many; j_call: TRBJ1-5; cdr3_aa: CASSLQASYSNQPQHF; cdr3_nt: TGTGCCAGCAGTTTACAGGCCAGTTATAGCAATCAGCCCCAGCATTTT
v_call: TRBV11-3; d_call: -; clone_size: -; j_call: TRBJ2-1; cdr3_aa: CASSSRQTLPYNEQFF; cdr3_nt: TGTGCCAGCAGCTCCCGACAGACCCTTCCATACAATGAGCAGTTCTTC
v_call: TRBV20-1; d_call: -; clone_size: few; j_call: TRBJ2-1; cdr3_aa: CSAITSSEQFF; cdr3_nt: TGCAGTGCCATTACTAGCAGTGAGCAGTTCTTC
v_call: TRBV7-9; d_call: TRBD1; clone_size: -; j_call: TRBJ2-1; cdr3_aa: CASRDTGATSRYEQFF; cdr3_nt: TGTGCCAGCAGGGACACAGGGGCCACAAGCCGATATGAGCAGTTCTTC
v_call: TRBV29-1; d_call: TRBD2; clone_size: -; j_call: TRBJ2-7; cdr3_aa: CSVVTSPSSYEQYF; cdr3_nt: TGCAGCGTGGTGACTAGCCCGAGCTCCTACGAGCAGTACTTC
v_call: TRBV4-1; d_call: -; clone_size: -; j_call: TRBJ2-7; cdr3_aa: CASSQVVRGYEQYF; cdr3_nt: TGCGCCAGCAGCCAAGTTGTCCGGGGGTACGAGCAGTACTTC
v_call: TRBV5-1; d_call: -; clone_size: -; j_call: TRBJ2-5; cdr3_aa: CASSLGVGVGQETQYF; cdr3_nt: TGCGCCAGCAGCTTGGGGGTGGGAGTGGGGCAAGAGACCCAGTACTTC
v_call: TRBV10-3; d_call: -; clone_size: -; j_call: TRBJ2-1; cdr3_aa: CAISESVDRNEQFF; cdr3_nt: TGTGCCATCAGTGAGTCGGTGGATAGGAATGAGCAGTTCTTC
v_call: TRBV4-2; d_call: TRBD1; clone_size: -; j_call: TRBJ2-2; cdr3_aa: CASSLSPGQGTGELFF; cdr3_nt: TGTGCCAGCAGCCTTAGCCCGGGACAGGGAACCGGGGAGCTGTTTTTT
v_call: TRBV19; d_call: TRBD1; clone_size: -; j_call: TRBJ1-5; cdr3_aa: CASSRTGALSNQPQHF; cdr3_nt: TGTGCCAGTAGTAGGACAGGGGCCCTTAGCAATCAGCCCCAGCATTTT
v_call: TRBV11-2; d_call: -; clone_size: -; j_call: TRBJ2-1; cdr3_aa: CASSFSSGSMDNEQFF; cdr3_nt: TGTGCCAGCAGCTTTTCATCTGGGAGTATGGACAATGAGCAGTTCTTC
v_call: TRBV28; d_call: TRBD1; clone_size: -; j_call: TRBJ2-7; cdr3_aa: CASRPDREFPNEQYF; cdr3_nt: TGTGCCAGCAGACCCGACAGGGAATTCCCTAATGAGCAGTACTTC
v_call: TRBV27; d_call: TRBD1; clone_size: -; j_call: TRBJ1-3; cdr3_aa: CASSKISRGQSSSGNTIYF; cdr3_nt: TGTGCCAGCAGTAAAATATCCCGGGGACAGTCGAGCTCTGGAAACACCATATATTTT
v_call: TRBV2; d_call: TRBD1; clone_size: once; j_call: TRBJ1-4; cdr3_aa: CASSEQGAREKLFF; cdr3_nt: TGTGCCAGCAGTGAACAGGGGGCGCGTGAAAAACTGTTTTTT
v_call: TRBV28; d_call: -; clone_size: -; j_call: TRBJ1-1; cdr3_aa: CASRQGRSDTEAFF; cdr3_nt: TGTGCCAGCAGGCAGGGGAGAAGCGACACTGAAGCTTTCTTT
v_call: TRBV5-1; d_call: TRBD1; clone_size: -; j_call: TRBJ2-7; cdr3_aa: CASSLEGDRSSYEQYF; cdr3_nt: TGCGCCAGCAGCTTGGAGGGGGACAGGTCTTCCTACGAGCAGTACTTC
v_call: TRBV28; d_call: -; clone_size: -; j_call: TRBJ1-1; cdr3_aa: CASSRQALNTEAFF; cdr3_nt: TGTGCCAGCAGTCGACAGGCCTTGAACACTGAAGCTTTCTTT
v_call: TRBV5-4; d_call: -; clone_size: -; j_call: TRBJ1-1; cdr3_aa: CASSLAGGGNTEAFF; cdr3_nt: TGTGCCAGCAGCTTGGCGGGAGGTGGGAACACTGAAGCTTTCTTT
v_call: TRBV28; d_call: -; clone_size: -; j_call: TRBJ2-7; cdr3_aa: CASSPGTGVRYEQYF; cdr3_nt: TGTGCCAGCAGCCCAGGGACGGGAGTTAGGTACGAGCAGTACTTC
v_call: TRBV9; d_call: -; clone_size: -; j_call: TRBJ1-4; cdr3_aa: CASSVAQDSNEKLFF; cdr3_nt: TGTGCCAGCAGCGTAGCCCAGGATTCTAATGAAAAACTGTTTTTT
v_call: TRBV5-1; d_call: -; clone_size: once; j_call: TRBJ2-7; cdr3_aa: CASSLNFQTYEQYF; cdr3_nt: TGCGCCAGCAGCTTGAACTTTCAAACCTACGAGCAGTACTTC
v_call: TRBV29-1; d_call: TRBD2; clone_size: -; j_call: TRBJ2-7; cdr3_aa: CSVSAGAPYEQYF; cdr3_nt: TGCAGCGTTTCAGCGGGAGCCCCCTACGAGCAGTACTTC
v_call: TRBV28; d_call: TRBD1; clone_size: -; j_call: TRBJ1-2; cdr3_aa: CASSYRGYGYTF; cdr3_nt: TGTGCCAGCAGTTACAGGGGCTATGGCTACACCTTC
v_call: TRBV9; d_call: -; clone_size: -; j_call: TRBJ1-5; cdr3_aa: CASSLGNVNQPQHF; cdr3_nt: TGTGCCAGCAGCCTGGGAAATGTAAATCAGCCCCAGCATTTT
v_call: TRBV10-2; d_call: TRBD1; clone_size: -; j_call: TRBJ1-5; cdr3_aa: CASRGQGADFEPQHF; cdr3_nt: TGCGCCAGCAGGGGACAGGGGGCGGATTTTGAGCCCCAGCATTTT
v_call: TRBV28; d_call: -; clone_size: -; j_call: TRBJ2-1; cdr3_aa: CASSPYNEQFF; cdr3_nt: TGTGCCAGCAGTCCGTACAATGAGCAGTTCTTC
v_call: TRBV5-1; d_call: TRBD1; clone_size: -; j_call: TRBJ2-5; cdr3_aa: CASSSRDRGQETQYF; cdr3_nt: TGCGCCAGCAGCTCCCGGGACAGGGGACAAGAGACCCAGTACTTC
v_call: TRBV6-4; d_call: -; clone_size: -; j_call: TRBJ1-5; cdr3_aa: CASTSLQSSLYSNQPQHF; cdr3_nt: TGTGCCAGCACGTCGCTACAGAGCTCCCTCTATAGCAATCAGCCCCAGCATTTT
v_call: TRBV7-2; d_call: -; clone_size: -; j_call: TRBJ2-1; cdr3_aa: CASSLSGFNEQFF; cdr3_nt: TGTGCCAGCAGCTTGTCTGGTTTCAATGAGCAGTTCTTC
v_call: TRBV7-6; d_call: TRBD2; clone_size: -; j_call: TRBJ2-1; cdr3_aa: CASSLDAVAGGEQFF; cdr3_nt: TGTGCCAGCAGCTTAGATGCGGTAGCGGGAGGTGAGCAGTTCTTC
v_call: TRBV11-2; d_call: -; clone_size: once; j_call: TRBJ2-3; cdr3_aa: CASSHGTRRDTQYF; cdr3_nt: TGTGCCAGCAGTCACGGGACAAGGAGAGATACGCAGTATTTT
v_call: TRBV28; d_call: -; clone_size: -; j_call: TRBJ2-2; cdr3_aa: CASSFGLGKGSGELFF; cdr3_nt: TGTGCCAGCAGTTTCGGTCTAGGGAAAGGATCCGGGGAGCTGTTTTTT
v_call: TRBV4-3; d_call: -; clone_size: -; j_call: TRBJ1-5; cdr3_aa: CASSQGRQPQHF; cdr3_nt: TGCGCCAGCAGCCAAGGGAGGCAGCCCCAGCATTTT
v_call: TRBV6-6; d_call: -; clone_size: -; j_call: TRBJ1-2; cdr3_aa: CASSYGGVWNYGYTF; cdr3_nt: TGTGCCAGCAGTTACGGCGGGGTTTGGAACTATGGCTACACCTTC